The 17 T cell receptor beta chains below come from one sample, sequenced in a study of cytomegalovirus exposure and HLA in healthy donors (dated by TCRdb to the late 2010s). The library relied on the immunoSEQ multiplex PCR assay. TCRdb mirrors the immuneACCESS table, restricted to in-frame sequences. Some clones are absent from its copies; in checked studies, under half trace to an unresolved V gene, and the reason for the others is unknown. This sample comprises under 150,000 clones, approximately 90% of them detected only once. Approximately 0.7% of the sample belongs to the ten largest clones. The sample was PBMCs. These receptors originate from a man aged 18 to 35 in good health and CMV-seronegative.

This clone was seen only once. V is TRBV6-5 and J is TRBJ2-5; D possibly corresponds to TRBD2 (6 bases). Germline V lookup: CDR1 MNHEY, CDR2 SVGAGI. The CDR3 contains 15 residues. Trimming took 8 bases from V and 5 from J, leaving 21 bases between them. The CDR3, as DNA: TGTGCCAGCGGGCCCCTCGGGCGGGGAGAGGAGACCCAGTACTTC. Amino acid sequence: CASGPLGRGEETQYF.

DNA of the CDR3: TGTGCCAGCAGTTACGAACAGGGGTATGATTTCGGCTACACCTTC. It codes for CASSYEQGYDFGYTF. The chain couples TRBV6-5 to TRBJ1-2, with 7 bases lining up with TRBD1. This CDR3 is built from 15 residues. Germline V gene lookup returns CDR1 MNHEY and CDR2 SVGAGI. V lost 2 bases to trimming and J lost 8 bases; unmatched junction nucleotides: 11.

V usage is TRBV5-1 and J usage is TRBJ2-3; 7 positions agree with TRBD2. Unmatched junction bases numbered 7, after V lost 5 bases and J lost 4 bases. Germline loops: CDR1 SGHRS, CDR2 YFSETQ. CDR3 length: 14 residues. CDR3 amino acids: CASRQGGAPDTQYF. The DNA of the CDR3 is TGCGCCAGCAGGCAGGGAGGGGCCCCAGATACGCAGTATTTT.

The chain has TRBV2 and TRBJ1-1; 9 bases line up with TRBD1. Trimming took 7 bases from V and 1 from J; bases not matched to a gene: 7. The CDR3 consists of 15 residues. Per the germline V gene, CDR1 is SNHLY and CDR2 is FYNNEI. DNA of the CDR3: TGTGCCAGCACACAACAGGGGGCTGAGAACACTGAAGCTTTCTTT. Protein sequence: CASTQQGAENTEAFF.

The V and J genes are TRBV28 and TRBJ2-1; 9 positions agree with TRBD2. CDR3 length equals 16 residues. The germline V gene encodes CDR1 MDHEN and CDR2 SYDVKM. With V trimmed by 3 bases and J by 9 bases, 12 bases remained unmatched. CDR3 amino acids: CASSFTGTSRAGEQFF. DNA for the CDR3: TGTGCCAGCAGTTTCACCGGGACTAGCCGGGCCGGTGAGCAGTTCTTC. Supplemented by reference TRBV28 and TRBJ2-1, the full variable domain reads DVKVTQSSRYLVKRTGEKVFLECVQDMDHENMFWYRQDPGLGLRLIYFSYDVKMKEKGDIPEGYSVSREKKERFSLILESASTNQTSMYLCASSFTGTSRAGEQFFGPGTRLTVL.

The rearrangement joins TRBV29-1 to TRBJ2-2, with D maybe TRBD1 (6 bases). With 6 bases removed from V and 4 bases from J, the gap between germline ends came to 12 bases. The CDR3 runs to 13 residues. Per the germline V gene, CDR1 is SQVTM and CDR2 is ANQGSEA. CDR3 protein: CSVSGARTGELFF. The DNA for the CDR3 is TGCAGCGTCTCAGGGGCCCGCACCGGGGAGCTGTTTTTT.

CDR3 in DNA: TGCGCCAGCAGCCAAGGAACCGGGACTCCAGAAAGCAATGAGCAGTTCTTC. As protein: CASSQGTGTPESNEQFF. The chain joins TRBV4-1 to TRBJ2-1; the D gene is possibly TRBD2 (6 bases). CDR1 and CDR2 (germline): MGHRA, YSYEKL. The CDR3 covers 17 residues. V shed 1 base and J shed 6 bases, with 19 bases lying between them.

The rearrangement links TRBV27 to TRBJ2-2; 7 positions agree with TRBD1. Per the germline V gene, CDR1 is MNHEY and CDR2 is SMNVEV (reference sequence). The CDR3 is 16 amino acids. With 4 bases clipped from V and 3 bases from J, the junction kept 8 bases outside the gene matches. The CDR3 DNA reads TGTGCCAGCAGTTCTTCCGACAGGGCGGACACCGGGGAGCTGTTTTTT. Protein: CASSSSDRADTGELFF.

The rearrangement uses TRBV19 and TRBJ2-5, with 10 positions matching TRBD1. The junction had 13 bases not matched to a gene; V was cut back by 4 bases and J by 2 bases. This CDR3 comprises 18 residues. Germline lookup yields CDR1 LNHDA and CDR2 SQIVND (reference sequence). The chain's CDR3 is CASSTRGGQGRRQETQYF. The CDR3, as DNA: TGTGCCAGTAGTACCCGGGGGGGACAGGGGAGGCGGCAAGAGACCCAGTACTTC. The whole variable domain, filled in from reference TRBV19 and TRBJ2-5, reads DGGITQSPKYLFRKEGQNVTLSCEQNLNHDAMYWYRQDPGQGLRLIYYSQIVNDFQKGDIAEGYSVSREKKESFPLTVTSAQKNPTAFYLCASSTRGGQGRRQETQYFGPGTRLLVL.

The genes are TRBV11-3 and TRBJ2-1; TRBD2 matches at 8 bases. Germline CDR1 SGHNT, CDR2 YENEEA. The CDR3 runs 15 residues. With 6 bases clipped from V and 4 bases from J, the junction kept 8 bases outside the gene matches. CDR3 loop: CASRSGTRGYNEQFF. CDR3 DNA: TGTGCCAGCAGGTCCGGGACTAGAGGTTACAATGAGCAGTTCTTC.

CDR3 coding DNA: TGTGCCAGCTCATCGACACCCCCGATCCTAGCCAAAAACATTCAGTACTTC. This sequence encodes CASSSTPPILAKNIQYF. This chain joins TRBV18 and TRBJ2-4; D uncertain. Germline CDR1 is KGHSH and CDR2 is LQKENI. Between the trimmed V and J ends, which lost 5 bases and 0 bases, there was a span of 17 bases. This CDR3 is built from 17 residues. The full variable domain, rest sourced from reference TRBV18 and TRBJ2-4, is NAGVMQNPRHLVRRRGQEARLRCSPMKGHSHVYWYRQLPEEGLKFMVYLQKENIIDESGMPKERFSAEFPKEGPSILRIQQVVRGDSAAYFCASSSTPPILAKNIQYFGAGTRLSVL.

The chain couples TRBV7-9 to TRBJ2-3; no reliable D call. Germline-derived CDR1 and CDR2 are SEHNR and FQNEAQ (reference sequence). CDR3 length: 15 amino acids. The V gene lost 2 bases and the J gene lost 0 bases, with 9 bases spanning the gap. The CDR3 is CASSLLPVSTDTQYF. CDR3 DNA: TGTGCCAGCAGCTTACTGCCAGTGAGCACAGATACGCAGTATTTT. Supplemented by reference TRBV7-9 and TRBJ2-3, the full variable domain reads DTGVSQNPRHKITKRGQNVTFRCDPISEHNRLYWYRQTLGQGPEFLTYFQNEAQLEKSRLLSDRFSAERPKGSFSTLEIQRTEQGDSAMYLCASSLLPVSTDTQYFGPGTRLTVL.

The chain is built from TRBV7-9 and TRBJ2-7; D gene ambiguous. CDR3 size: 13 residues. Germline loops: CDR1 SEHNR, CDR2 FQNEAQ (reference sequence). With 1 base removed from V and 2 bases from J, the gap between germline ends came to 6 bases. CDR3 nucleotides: TGTGCCAGCAGCTTAGAGGCGGCCTACGAGCAGTACTTC. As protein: CASSLEAAYEQYF.

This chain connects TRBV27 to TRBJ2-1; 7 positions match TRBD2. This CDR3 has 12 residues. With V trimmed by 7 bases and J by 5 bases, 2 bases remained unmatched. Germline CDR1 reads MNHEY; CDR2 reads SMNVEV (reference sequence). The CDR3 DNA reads TGTGCCAGCACGGGACTAAACAATGAGCAGTTCTTC. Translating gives CASTGLNNEQFF.

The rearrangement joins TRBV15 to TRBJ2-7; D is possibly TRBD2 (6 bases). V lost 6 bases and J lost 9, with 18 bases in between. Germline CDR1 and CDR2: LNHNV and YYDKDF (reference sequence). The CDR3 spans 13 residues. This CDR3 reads CATRPPPREGQYV. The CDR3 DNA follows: TGTGCCACCAGACCTCCCCCGCGGGAAGGGCAGTACGTC.

Written as DNA, the CDR3 is TGCGCCAGCAGCTTGTTTCAGGGGAGCACAGATACGCAGTATTTT. Its protein is CASSLFQGSTDTQYF. The chain combines TRBV5-1 with TRBJ2-3; TRBD1 is a possible D gene (6 bases). The CDR3 loop spans 15 amino acids. Germline CDR1 SGHRS, CDR2 YFSETQ. V lost 1 base and J 0 bases, leaving 9 bases between the germline ends.

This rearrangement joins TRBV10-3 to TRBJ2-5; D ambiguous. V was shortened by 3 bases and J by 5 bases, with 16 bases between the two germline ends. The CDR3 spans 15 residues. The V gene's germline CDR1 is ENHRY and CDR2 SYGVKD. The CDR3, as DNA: TGTGCCATCAGTGAAGCGTACCAAGGAATGGAGACCCAGTACTTC. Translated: CAISEAYQGMETQYF.